This paragraph covers one T cell receptor beta chain sequence. Sequenced by immunoSEQ multiplex PCR; TCRdb stores in-frame clones only, minus some. The table lists more than 70,000 clones, 80% to 90% of them singletons. Germline V gene data show CDR1 as MDHEN and CDR2 as SYDVKM. The CDR3 loop spans 13 amino acids. Trimming left V 6 bases short and J 7 bases short, with 15 bases between. This sample is drawn from a study of T cells after somatic rescue of genetic block. The chain is built from TRBV28 and TRBJ1-2; unclear D gene. The clonotype was recovered from a young woman. Sequencing was performed on peripheral blood mononuclear cells (PBMCs). CDR3 loop: CASRPRLKAGYTF. The CDR3 DNA follows: TGTGCCAGCAGACCAAGGCTCAAGGCTGGCTACACCTTC.